The rows below give T cell receptor beta chains drawn from one sample of a study of cytomegalovirus exposure and HLA in healthy donors. Using immunoSEQ multiplex PCR, the repertoire was profiled, and TCRdb retains in-frame clones only, with some absent. This sample has 100,000 to 150,000 clones; 75% occur once, and the top ten carry more than 3%. The sequencing input was PBMCs. These receptors originate from a woman in her forties or fifties in good health and CMV-seronegative. Both conserved end residues are part of each CDR3. The order of the fields is D gene, J gene, V gene, clone size, CDR3 protein, CDR3 DNA. The D gene is left open where the match is weak. Rows may omit the clone size; those that give it use once, few, many or a size class.

>-|TRBJ1-2|TRBV6-1|-
CASRSIDTRDYGYTF
TGTGCCAGCAGATCGATCGACACACGAGACTATGGCTACACCTTC
>TRBD2|TRBJ2-7|TRBV9|-
CASSFGAGENYEQYF
TGTGCCAGCAGCTTTGGAGCGGGAGAGAACTACGAGCAGTACTTC
>-|TRBJ2-5|TRBV25-1|-
CASSPGGLEETQYF
TGTGCCAGCAGTCCCGGGGGGCTAGAGGAGACCCAGTACTTC
>TRBD1|TRBJ1-1|TRBV6-1|-
CASSEAGQVNTEAFF
TGTGCCAGCAGTGAAGCGGGACAGGTGAACACTGAAGCTTTCTTT
>-|TRBJ2-2|TRBV29-1|-
CSVVVRVVGTGELFF
TGCAGCGTTGTAGTCAGGGTGGTGGGCACCGGGGAGCTGTTTTTT
>-|TRBJ2-1|TRBV4-3|-
CASSRTFSSSSNEQFF
TGCGCCAGCAGCCGGACATTTTCTTCATCTTCCAATGAGCAGTTCTTC
>TRBD1|TRBJ2-2|TRBV2|-
CASSRDSPNTGELFF
TGTGCCAGCAGTCGGGACAGCCCGAACACCGGGGAGCTGTTTTTT
>-|TRBJ1-1|TRBV19|once
CASSIVGRRGAFF
TGTGCCAGTAGTATAGTGGGGCGACGAGGAGCTTTCTTT
>-|TRBJ2-1|TRBV9|-
CASSVGTGRAEQFF
TGTGCCAGCAGCGTAGGGACAGGGAGGGCGGAGCAGTTCTTC
>-|TRBJ2-7|TRBV29-1|-
CSVEEVGQQYF
TGCAGCGTTGAAGAGGTGGGCCAACAGTACTTC
>-|TRBJ1-1|TRBV5-1|once
CASSLEAGIFGTEAFF
TGCGCCAGCAGCTTGGAGGCAGGGATATTTGGCACTGAAGCTTTCTTT
>TRBD1|TRBJ2-3|TRBV19|-
CASSRTGTEYTDTQYF
TGTGCCAGTAGTAGAACCGGGACAGAGTACACAGATACGCAGTATTTT
>-|TRBJ2-5|TRBV11-2|few
CASSRGSQETQYF
TGTGCCAGTAGCAGGGGTAGCCAAGAGACCCAGTACTTC
>TRBD2|TRBJ2-2|TRBV6-5|few
CASSYSGTSVRGELFF
TGTGCCAGCAGTTACTCGGGGACTAGCGTTAGAGGGGAGCTGTTTTTT
>TRBD1|TRBJ1-1|TRBV5-1|-
CASSWTGDTEAFF
TGCGCCAGCAGCTGGACAGGGGACACTGAAGCTTTCTTT
>-|TRBJ2-7|TRBV28|-
CASSLSQREQYF
TGTGCCAGCAGTTTATCCCAGAGGGAGCAGTACTTC